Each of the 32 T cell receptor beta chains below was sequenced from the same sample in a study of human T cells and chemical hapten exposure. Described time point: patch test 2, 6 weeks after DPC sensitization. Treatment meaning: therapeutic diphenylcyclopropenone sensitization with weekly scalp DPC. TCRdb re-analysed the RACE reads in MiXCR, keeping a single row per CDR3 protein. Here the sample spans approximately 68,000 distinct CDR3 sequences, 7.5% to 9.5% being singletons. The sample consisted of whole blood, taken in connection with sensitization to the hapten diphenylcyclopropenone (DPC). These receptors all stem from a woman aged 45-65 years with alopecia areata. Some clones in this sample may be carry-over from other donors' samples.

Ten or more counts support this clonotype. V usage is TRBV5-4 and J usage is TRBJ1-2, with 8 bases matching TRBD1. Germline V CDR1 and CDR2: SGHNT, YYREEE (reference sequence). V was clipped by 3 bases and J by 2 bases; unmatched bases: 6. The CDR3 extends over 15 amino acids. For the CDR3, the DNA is TGTGCCAGCAGCTCCCGGGACAGGTTGAACTATGGCTACACCTTC. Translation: CASSSRDRLNYGYTF.

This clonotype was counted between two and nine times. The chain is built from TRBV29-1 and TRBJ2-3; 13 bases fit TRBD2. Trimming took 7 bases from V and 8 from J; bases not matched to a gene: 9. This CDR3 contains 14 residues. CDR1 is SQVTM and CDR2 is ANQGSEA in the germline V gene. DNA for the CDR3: TGCAGCGCCAGACTAGCGGGGGGCCCTACTACGCAGTATTTT. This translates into CSARLAGGPTTQYF.

CDR3 amino acids: CASSFGGLPTDTQYF. In DNA, the CDR3 is TGTGCCAGCAGCTTTGGGGGACTTCCCACAGATACGCAGTATTTT. This chain connects TRBV7-2 to TRBJ2-3; D possibly corresponds to TRBD2 (6 bases). This CDR3 has 15 residues. Trimming left V 3 bases short and J 2 bases short, with 12 bases between. Germline V lookup: CDR1 SGHTA, CDR2 FQGNSA.

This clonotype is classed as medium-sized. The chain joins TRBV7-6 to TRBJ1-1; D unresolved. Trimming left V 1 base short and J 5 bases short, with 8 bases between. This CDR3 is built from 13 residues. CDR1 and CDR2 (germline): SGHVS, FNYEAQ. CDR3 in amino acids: CASSLGGGTEAFF. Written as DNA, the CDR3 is TGTGCCAGCAGCTTAGGGGGTGGGACTGAAGCTTTCTTT. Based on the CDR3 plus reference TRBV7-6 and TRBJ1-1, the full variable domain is GAGVSQSPRYKVTKRGQDVALRCDPISGHVSLYWYRQALGQGPEFLTYFNYEAQQDKSGLPNDRFSAERPEGSISTLTIQRTEQRDSAMYRCASSLGGGTEAFFGQGTRLTVV.

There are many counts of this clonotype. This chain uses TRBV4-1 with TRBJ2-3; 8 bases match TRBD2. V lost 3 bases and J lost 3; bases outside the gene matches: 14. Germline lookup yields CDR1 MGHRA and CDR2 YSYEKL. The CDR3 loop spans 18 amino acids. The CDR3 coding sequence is TGCGCCAGCAGCCAGCATATCGAGCCGGGACTAGAGACAGATACGCAGTATTTT. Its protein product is CASSQHIEPGLETDTQYF.

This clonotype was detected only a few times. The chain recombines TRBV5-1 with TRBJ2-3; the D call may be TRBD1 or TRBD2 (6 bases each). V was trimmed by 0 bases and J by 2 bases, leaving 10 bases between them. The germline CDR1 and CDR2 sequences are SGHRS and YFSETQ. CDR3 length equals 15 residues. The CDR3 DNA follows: TGCGCCAGCAGCTTGGTCGGGGGCCACACAGATACGCAGTATTTT. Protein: CASSLVGGHTDTQYF. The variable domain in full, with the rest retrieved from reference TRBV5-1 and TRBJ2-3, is KAGVTQTPRYLIKTRGQQVTLSCSPISGHRSVSWYQQTPGQGLQFLFEYFSETQRNKGNFPGRFSGRQFSNSRSEMNVSTLELGDSALYLCASSLVGGHTDTQYFGPGTRLTVL.

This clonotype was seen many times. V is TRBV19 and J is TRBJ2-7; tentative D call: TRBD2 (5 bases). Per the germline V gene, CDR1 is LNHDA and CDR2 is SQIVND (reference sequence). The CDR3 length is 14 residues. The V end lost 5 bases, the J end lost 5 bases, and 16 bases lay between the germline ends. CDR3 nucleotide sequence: TGTGCCAGTAGTCAGGACCCGGGATACAACGAGCAGTACTTC. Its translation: CASSQDPGYNEQYF.

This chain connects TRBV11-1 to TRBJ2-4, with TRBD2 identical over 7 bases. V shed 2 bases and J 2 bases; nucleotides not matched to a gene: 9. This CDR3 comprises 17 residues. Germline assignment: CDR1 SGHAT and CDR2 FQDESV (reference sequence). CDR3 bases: TGTGCCAGCAGCTTACGCGGGGGAACGGGACCCAAAAACATTCAGTACTTC. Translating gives CASSLRGGTGPKNIQYF.

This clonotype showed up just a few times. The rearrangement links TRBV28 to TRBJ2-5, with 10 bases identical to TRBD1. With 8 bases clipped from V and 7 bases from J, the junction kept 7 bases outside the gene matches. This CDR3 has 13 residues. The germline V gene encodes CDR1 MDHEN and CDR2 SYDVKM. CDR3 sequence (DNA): TGTGCCAGCGGGGACAGGGGCCAGGTGACCCAGTACTTC. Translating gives CASGDRGQVTQYF.

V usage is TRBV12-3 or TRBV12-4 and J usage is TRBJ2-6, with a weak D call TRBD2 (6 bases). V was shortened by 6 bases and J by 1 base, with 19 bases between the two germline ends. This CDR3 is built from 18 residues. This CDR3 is CASRDPGLRRSGANVLTF. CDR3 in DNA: TGTGCCAGCAGGGATCCGGGACTCCGCCGGTCTGGGGCCAACGTCCTGACTTTC.

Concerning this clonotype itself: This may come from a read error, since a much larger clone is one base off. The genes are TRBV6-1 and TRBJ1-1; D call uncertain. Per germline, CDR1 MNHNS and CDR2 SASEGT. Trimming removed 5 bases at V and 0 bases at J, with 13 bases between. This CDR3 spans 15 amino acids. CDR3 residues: CASSKMGSMNTEAFF. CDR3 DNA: TGTGCCAGCAGTAAAATGGGCAGTATGAACACTGAAGCTTTCTTT.

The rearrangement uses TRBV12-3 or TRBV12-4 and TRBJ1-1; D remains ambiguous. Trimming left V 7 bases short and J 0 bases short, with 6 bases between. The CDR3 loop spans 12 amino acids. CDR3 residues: CASIALNTEAFF. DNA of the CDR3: TGTGCCAGCATAGCCCTGAACACTGAAGCTTTCTTT.

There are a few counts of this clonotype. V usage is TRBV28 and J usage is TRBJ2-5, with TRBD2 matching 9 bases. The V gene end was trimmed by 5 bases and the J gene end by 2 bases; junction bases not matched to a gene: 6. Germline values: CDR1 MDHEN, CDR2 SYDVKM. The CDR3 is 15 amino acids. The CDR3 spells CASSPGTSRQETQYF. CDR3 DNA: TGTGCCAGCAGTCCCGGGACTAGCAGGCAAGAGACCCAGTACTTC.

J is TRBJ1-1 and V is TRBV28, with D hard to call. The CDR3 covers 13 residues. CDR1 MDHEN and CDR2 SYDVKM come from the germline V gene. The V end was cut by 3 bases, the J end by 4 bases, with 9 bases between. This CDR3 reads CASSFLRSTEAFF. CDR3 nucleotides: TGTGCCAGCAGTTTCTTAAGGAGCACTGAAGCTTTCTTT. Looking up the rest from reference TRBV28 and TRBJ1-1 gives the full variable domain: DVKVTQSSRYLVKRTGEKVFLECVQDMDHENMFWYRQDPGLGLRLIYFSYDVKMKEKGDIPEGYSVSREKKERFSLILESASTNQTSMYLCASSFLRSTEAFFGQGTRLTVV.

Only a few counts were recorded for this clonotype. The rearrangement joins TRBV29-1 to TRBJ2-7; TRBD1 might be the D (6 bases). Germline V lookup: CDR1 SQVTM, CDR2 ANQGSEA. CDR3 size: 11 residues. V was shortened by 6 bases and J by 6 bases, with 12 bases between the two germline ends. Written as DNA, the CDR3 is TGCAGCGTCACACAGGGTTCCGAGCAGTACTTC. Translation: CSVTQGSEQYF.

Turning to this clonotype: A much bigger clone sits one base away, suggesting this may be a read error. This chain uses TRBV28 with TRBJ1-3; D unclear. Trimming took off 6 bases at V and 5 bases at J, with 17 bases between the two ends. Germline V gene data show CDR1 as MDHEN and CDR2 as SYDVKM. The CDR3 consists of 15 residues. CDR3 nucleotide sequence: TGTGCCAGCAGGGAAGCCGGGAGAGAAAGAAACACCATATATTTT. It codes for CASREAGRERNTIYF.

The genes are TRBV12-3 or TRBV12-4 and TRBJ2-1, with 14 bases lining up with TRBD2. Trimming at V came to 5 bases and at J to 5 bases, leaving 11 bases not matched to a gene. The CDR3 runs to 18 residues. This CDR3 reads CASSPGLAGVHFNNEQFF. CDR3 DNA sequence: TGTGCCAGCAGTCCGGGACTAGCGGGAGTGCACTTTAACAATGAGCAGTTCTTC.

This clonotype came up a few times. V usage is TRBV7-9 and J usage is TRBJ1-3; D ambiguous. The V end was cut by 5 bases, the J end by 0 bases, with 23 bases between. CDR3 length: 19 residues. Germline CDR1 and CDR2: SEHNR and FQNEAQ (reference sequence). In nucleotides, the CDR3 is TGTGCCAGCAGCCAGAACATTGGCGACTTACCACACTCTGGAAACACCATATATTTT. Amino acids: CASSQNIGDLPHSGNTIYF.

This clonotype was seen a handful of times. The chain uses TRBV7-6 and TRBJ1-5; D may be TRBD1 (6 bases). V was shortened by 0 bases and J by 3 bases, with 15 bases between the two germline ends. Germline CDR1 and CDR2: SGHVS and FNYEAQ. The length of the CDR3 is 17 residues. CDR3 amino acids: CASSLAKTDSHNQPQHF. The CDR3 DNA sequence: TGTGCCAGCAGCTTAGCAAAGACGGACAGCCACAATCAGCCCCAGCATTTT.

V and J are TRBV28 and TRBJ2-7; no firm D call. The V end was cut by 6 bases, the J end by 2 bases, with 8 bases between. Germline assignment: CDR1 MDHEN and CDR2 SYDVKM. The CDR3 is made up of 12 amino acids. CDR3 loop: CASRANPYEQYF. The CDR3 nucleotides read TGTGCCAGCAGGGCTAATCCCTACGAGCAGTACTTC.

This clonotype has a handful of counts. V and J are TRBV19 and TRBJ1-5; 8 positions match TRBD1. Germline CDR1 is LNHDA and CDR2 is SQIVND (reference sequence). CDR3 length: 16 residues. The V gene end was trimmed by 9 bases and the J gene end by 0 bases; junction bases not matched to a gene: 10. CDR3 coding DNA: TGTGCCAGCTCAGACAGGGGACCCTATAGCAATCAGCCCCAGCATTTT. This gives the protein CASSDRGPYSNQPQHF.

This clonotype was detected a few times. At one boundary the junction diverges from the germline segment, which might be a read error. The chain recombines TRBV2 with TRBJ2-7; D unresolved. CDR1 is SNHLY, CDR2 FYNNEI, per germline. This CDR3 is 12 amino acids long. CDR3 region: CASSEAGYVQYF. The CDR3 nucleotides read TGTGCCAGCAGTGAAGCGGGGTACGTGCAGTACTTC.

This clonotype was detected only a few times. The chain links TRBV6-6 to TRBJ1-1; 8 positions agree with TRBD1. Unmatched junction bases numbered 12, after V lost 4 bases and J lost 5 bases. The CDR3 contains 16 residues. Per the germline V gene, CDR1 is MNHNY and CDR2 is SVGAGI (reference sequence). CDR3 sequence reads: CASSFIENTGGTEAFF. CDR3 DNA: TGTGCCAGCAGTTTCATCGAAAATACAGGGGGGACTGAAGCTTTCTTT.

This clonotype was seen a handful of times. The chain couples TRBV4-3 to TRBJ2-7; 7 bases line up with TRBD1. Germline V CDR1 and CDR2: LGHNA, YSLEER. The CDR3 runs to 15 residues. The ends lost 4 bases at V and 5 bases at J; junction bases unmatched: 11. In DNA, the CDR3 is TGCGCCAGCAGCCTCTCCCGGGACAGAAGCCACGAGCAGTACTTC. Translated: CASSLSRDRSHEQYF.

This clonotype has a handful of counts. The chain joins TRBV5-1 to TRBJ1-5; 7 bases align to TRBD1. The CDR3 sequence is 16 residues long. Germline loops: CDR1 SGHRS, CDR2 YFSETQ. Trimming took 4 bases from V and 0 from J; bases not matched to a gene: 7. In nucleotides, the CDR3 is TGCGCCAGCAGCCTGACAGGGTTGGGTAGCAATCAGCCCCAGCATTTT. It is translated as CASSLTGLGSNQPQHF.

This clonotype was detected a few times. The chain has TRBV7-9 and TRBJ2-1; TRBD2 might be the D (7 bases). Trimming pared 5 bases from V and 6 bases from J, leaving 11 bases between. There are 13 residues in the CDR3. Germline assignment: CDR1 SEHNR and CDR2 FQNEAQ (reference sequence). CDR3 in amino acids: CASSPGGPNEQFF. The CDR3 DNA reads TGTGCCAGCAGCCCCGGGGGGCCCAATGAGCAGTTCTTC.

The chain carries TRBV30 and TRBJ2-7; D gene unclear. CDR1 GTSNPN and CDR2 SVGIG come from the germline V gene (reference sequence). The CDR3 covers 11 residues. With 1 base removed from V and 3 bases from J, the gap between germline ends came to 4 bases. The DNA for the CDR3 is TGTGCCTGGAGTGGGGACTACGAGCAGTACTTC. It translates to CAWSGDYEQYF.

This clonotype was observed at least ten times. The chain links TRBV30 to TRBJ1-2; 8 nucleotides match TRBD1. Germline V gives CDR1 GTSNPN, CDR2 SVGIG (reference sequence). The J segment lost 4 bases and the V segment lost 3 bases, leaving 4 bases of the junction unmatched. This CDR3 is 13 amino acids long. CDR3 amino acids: CAWSEGTGYGYTF. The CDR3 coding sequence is TGTGCCTGGAGCGAGGGGACAGGCTATGGCTACACCTTC.

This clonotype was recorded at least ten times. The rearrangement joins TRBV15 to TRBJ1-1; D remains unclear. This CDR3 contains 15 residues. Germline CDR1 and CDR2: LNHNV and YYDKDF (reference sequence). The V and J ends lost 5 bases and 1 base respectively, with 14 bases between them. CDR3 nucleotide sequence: TGTGCCACCAGCCCACACCCAGCGGGGAACACTGAAGCTTTCTTT. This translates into CATSPHPAGNTEAFF.

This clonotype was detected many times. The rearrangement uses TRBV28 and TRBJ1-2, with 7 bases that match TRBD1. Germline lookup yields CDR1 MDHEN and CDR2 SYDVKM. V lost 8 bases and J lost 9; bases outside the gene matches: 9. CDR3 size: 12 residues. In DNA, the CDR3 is TGTGCCAGCTCATTAACAGGGGCCCGCTACACCTTC. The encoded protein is CASSLTGARYTF.

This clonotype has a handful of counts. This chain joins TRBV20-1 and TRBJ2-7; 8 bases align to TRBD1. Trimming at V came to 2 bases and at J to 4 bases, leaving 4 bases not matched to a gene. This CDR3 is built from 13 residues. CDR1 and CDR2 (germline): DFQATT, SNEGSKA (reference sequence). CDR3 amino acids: CSARTGGFYEQYF. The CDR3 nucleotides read TGCAGTGCTAGAACAGGGGGGTTTTACGAGCAGTACTTC.

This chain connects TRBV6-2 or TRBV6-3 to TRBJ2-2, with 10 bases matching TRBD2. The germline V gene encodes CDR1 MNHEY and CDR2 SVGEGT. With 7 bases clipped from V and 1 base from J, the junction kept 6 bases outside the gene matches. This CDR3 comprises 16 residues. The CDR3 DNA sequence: TGTGCCAGCACCCCATGGACTAGCGGGAACACCGGGGAGCTGTTTTTT. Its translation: CASTPWTSGNTGELFF.